The 5 T cell receptor beta chains reported below all come from one sample, sequenced in a study of shared clonotypes between healthy human individuals. Sequencing used immunoSEQ multiplex PCR; TCRdb keeps in-frame clones, though not all of them. This table holds some 690,000 clones, around 90% found once. Sequences were obtained from memory CD8+ T cells from PBMCs. Subset indicated: CD45RO+ cells pooled with CCR7-negative TemRA cells. These receptors were obtained from a man between 18 and 35 years old in good health. Some clones in this sample may be carry-over from other donors' samples.

The chain combines TRBV7-9 with TRBJ1-5, with 7 bases aligning to TRBD1. The ends lost 5 bases at V and 5 bases at J; junction bases unmatched: 18. The germline V gene has CDR1 SEHNR and CDR2 FQNEAQ (reference sequence). There are 18 residues in the CDR3. CDR3 coding DNA: TGTGCCAGCAGCCTAGACCGACAGGGCTGGCAGGGGTATCAGCCCCAGCATTTT. Translated: CASSLDRQGWQGYQPQHF.

This clone has just a few counts. The genes are TRBV7-9 and TRBJ2-7, with TRBD1 matching over 8 bases. In germline, CDR1 is SEHNR, CDR2 FQNEAQ (reference sequence). Germline trimming cut 1 base from V and 2 bases from J; bases unmatched to any gene: 4. The CDR3 contains 15 residues. The CDR3 bases are TGTGCCAGCAGCTTAGACGGCAGGGGGCCCTACGAGCAGTACTTC. Its protein product is CASSLDGRGPYEQYF.

The chain employs TRBV5-1 and TRBJ1-1; D remains ambiguous. Trimming removed 5 bases from V and 1 base from J, with 9 bases in between. There are 13 residues in the CDR3. Germline V gives CDR1 SGHRS, CDR2 YFSETQ. The CDR3 DNA reads TGCGCCAGCAGGTACCCTGGGAACACTGAAGCTTTCTTT. Its translation: CASRYPGNTEAFF.

This chain links TRBV27 with TRBJ1-1, with 8 positions matching TRBD1. The CDR3 totals 13 residues. J lost 6 bases, V lost 5 bases, and 5 bases had no gene match. CDR1 is MNHEY, CDR2 SMNVEV, per germline (reference sequence). CDR3 in amino acids: CASSSQGAPEAFF. CDR3 coding DNA: TGTGCCAGCAGTAGTCAGGGGGCCCCTGAAGCTTTCTTT.

The J gene is TRBJ2-1, the V gene TRBV9, with 8 bases identical to TRBD2. Germline assignment: CDR1 SGDLS and CDR2 YYNGEE. The V segment lost 4 bases and the J segment 6 bases; nucleotides outside the gene matches: 9. The CDR3 is 15 residues long. CDR3 sequence: CASSPPGGQINEQFF. For the CDR3, the DNA is TGTGCCAGCAGCCCCCCGGGGGGGCAGATCAATGAGCAGTTCTTC.